The sequence of this T cell receptor (beta chain) was determined in a study of blood T cell repertoires in COVID-19 (dated by TCRdb to the early 2020s). Study-level background: Collaborator samples came from the United States, Italy and Spain and covered acute and convalescent phases of COVID-19. The material from the prospective study consisted of cDNA or gDNA derived from T cells, B-cell-depleted T cells, or PBMCs. Subjects who had been exposed to COVID-19, were actively infected with it, or had recovered from it provided the deeply sampled blood TCRbeta repertoires that made up the dataset. A freely available public database, intended as a resource for researchers studying the immune response to SARS-CoV-2, is where the repertoires were released. Samples came from the ongoing ImmuneRACE study (first 160 participants) plus 1,254 subjects from 6 global collaborators. A de-identified subject ID, COVID-19 status, age in years and sex were almost always included in the sample metadata. Where available, HLA class I and class II types were taken from metadata supplied by the sample provider and were not determined by assay-based typing. General conclusions and limits of the study: Clinical and demographic metadata were provided uncurated, with the amount varying by source and participant.

Concerning this clone: Its target antigen remains unknown. The sample holds no much larger clone one base away, and base qualities are not on file.

Each collaborating institution followed its own protocols to collect whole blood in K2EDTA tubes. For TCRbeta analysis, collaborators shipped samples in one of three forms: frozen whole blood, isolated PBMCs, or DNA extracted from either of those sample types. TCRbeta CDR3 regions were amplified from genomic DNA using the immunoSEQ Assay, a bias-controlled multiplex PCR. Under the source paper's analysis protocol: The number of nucleated cells in each sample was estimated from the amplification of reference gene primers within the assay. To quantify the absolute abundance of each unique TCRbeta CDR3 rearrangement, sequence reads were collapsed and filtered. For each sample, productive Simpson clonality was calculated as the square root of Simpson's diversity index across productive rearrangements. TCRdb's version of the immuneACCESS table is confined to in-frame rearrangements and falls short of the full clone set. An unresolved V gene accounts for under half of the shortfall where checked; the remainder is of unknown origin. V and J calls and clone size follow that table, whereas D and trimming were derived from the DNA. Counted in this sample were roughly 140,000 clones; about 84% of them appeared once. 5% of the sample goes to the ten largest clones.

The germline V gene encodes CDR1 SGHAT and CDR2 FQNNGV. Unmatched junction bases come to 14, with V trimmed by 5 bases and J by 2 bases. The CDR3 holds 18 amino acids from the cysteine to the phenylalanine. Only the CDR3 DNA is retained, 54 bases long and in frame from the first base. The TCR sequence derives from a woman between 50 and 59 years old with acute or convalescent COVID-19. The chain links TRBV11-2 with TRBJ2-1, and 8 bases in between align with TRBD2. The sample comprised peripheral blood. CDR3 reads: CASSRRSERGLAYNEQFF. Here is the DNA: TGTGCCAGCAGCCGCCGGAGTGAGCGGGGGTTAGCCTACAATGAGCAGTTCTTC.